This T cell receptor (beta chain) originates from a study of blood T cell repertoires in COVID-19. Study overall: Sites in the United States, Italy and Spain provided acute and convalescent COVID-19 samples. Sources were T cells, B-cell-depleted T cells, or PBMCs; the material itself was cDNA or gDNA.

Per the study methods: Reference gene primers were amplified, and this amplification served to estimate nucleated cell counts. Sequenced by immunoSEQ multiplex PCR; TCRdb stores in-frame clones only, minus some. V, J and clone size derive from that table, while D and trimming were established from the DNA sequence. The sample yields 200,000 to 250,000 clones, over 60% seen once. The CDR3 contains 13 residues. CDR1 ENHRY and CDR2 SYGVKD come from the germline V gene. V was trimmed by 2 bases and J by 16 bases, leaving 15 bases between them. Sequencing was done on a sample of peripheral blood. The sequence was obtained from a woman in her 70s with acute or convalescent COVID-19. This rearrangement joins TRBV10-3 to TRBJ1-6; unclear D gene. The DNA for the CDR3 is TGTGCCATCAGTGAGGGACTCACCGGTCGGCTCCACTTT. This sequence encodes CAISEGLTGRLHF.